This TCR beta chain was obtained from a study of CD8 T cells in ankylosing spondylitis. The germline V gene has CDR1 SGHRS and CDR2 YFSETQ. CDR3 length: 14 residues. Germline trimming cut 3 bases from V and 6 bases from J; bases unmatched to any gene: 6. One entry per CDR3 protein, called by TCRdb with MiXCR from the 5' RACE reads. The sample holds approximately 210,000 distinct CDR3 sequences, 9.5% to 15% seen once. This clonotype was obtained from a male donor with ankylosing spondylitis or in good health (not recorded which). The chain employs TRBV5-1 and TRBJ2-3; TRBD1 aligns across 8 bases. Sequenced: blood, either unsorted or a sorted T cell fraction (not recorded which). CDR3 amino acids: CASSYGQGSDTQYF. CDR3 nucleotide sequence: TGCGCCAGCAGCTATGGACAGGGTAGTGATACGCAGTATTTT. Full variable domain (remainder filled in from reference TRBV5-1 and TRBJ2-3): KAGVTQTPRYLIKTRGQQVTLSCSPISGHRSVSWYQQTPGQGLQFLFEYFSETQRNKGNFPGRFSGRQFSNSRSEMNVSTLELGDSALYLCASSYGQGSDTQYFGPGTRLTVL.